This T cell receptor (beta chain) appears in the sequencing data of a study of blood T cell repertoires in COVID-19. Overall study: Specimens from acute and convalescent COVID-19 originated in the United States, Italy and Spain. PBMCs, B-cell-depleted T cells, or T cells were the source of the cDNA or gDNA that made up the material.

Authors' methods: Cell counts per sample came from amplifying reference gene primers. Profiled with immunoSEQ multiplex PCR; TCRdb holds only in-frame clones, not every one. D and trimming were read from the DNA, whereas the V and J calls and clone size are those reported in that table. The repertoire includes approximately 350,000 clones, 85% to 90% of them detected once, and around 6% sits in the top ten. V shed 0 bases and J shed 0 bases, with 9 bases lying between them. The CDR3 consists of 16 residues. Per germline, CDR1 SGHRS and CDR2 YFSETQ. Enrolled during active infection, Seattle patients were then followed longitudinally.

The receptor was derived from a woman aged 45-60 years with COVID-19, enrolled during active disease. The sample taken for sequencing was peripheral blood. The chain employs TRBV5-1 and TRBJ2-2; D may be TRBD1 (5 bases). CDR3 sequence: CASSLAPRANTGELFF. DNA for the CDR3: TGCGCCAGCAGCTTGGCCCCCAGGGCGAACACCGGGGAGCTGTTTTTT.